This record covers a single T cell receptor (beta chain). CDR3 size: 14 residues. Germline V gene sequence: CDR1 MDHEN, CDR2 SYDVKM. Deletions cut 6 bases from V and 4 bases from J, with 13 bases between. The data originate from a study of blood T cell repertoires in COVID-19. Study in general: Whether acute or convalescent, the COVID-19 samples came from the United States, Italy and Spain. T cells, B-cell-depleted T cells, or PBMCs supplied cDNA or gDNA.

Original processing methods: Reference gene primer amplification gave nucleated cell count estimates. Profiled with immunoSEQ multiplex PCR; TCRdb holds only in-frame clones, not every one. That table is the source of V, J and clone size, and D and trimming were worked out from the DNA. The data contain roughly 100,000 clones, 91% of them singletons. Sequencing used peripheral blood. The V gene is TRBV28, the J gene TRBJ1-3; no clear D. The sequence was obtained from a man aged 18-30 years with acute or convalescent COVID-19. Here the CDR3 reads CASSLRGLGNTIYF. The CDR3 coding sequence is TGTGCCAGCAGCCTCAGAGGGTTGGGAAACACCATATATTTT.